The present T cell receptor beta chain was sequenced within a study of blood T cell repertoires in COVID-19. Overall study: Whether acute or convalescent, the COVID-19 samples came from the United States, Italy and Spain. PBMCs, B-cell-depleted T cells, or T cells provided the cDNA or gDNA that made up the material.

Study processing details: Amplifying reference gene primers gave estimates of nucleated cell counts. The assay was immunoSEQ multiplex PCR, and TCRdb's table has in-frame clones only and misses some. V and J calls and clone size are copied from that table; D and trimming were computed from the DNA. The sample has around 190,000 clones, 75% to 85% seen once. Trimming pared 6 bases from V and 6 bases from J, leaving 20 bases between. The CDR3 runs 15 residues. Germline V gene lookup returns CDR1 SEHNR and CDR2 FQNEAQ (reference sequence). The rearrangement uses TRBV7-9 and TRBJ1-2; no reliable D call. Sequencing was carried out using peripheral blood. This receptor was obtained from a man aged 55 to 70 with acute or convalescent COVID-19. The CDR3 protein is CASSWVEGLPHGYTF. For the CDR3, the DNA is TGTGCCAGCAGTTGGGTCGAGGGTCTCCCCCATGGCTACACCTTC.